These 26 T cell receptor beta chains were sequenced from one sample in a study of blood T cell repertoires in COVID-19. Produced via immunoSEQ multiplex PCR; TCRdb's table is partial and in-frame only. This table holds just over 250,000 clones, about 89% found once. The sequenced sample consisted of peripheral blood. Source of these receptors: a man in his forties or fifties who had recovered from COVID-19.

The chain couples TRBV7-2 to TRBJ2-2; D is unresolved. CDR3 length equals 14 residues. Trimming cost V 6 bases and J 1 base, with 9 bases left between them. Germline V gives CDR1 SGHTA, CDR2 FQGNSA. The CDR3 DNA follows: TGTGCCAGCAGTCCCCTAGTGAACACCGGGGAGCTGTTTTTT. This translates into CASSPLVNTGELFF. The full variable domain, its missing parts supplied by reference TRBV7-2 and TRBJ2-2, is GAGVSQSPSNKVTEKGKDVELRCDPISGHTALYWYRQSLGQGLEFLIYFQGNSAPDKSGLPSDRFSAERTGGSVSTLTIQRTQQEDSAVYLCASSPLVNTGELFFGEGSRLTVL.

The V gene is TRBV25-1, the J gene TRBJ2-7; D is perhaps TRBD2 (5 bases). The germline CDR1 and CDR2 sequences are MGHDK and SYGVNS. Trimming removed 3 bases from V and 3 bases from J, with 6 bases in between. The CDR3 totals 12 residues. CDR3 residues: CASSDRGYEQYF. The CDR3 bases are TGTGCCAGCAGTGATCGGGGCTACGAGCAGTACTTC.

The DNA for the CDR3 is TGCAGTGCTAGTATGTCGGCTAGCTTATACAATGAGCAGTTCTTC. Translation gives CSASMSASLYNEQFF. The genes are TRBV20-1 and TRBJ2-1, with a possible D match to TRBD2 (5 bases). The CDR3 extends over 15 amino acids. CDR1 is DFQATT, CDR2 SNEGSKA, per germline (reference sequence). The V gene lost 3 bases and the J gene lost 4 bases, with 16 bases spanning the gap.

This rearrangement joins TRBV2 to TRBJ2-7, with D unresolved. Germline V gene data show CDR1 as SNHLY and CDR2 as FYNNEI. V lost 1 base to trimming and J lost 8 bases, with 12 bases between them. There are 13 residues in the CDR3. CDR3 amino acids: CASSEGSLGKQYF. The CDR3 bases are TGTGCCAGCAGTGAAGGGAGTCTGGGTAAGCAGTACTTC.

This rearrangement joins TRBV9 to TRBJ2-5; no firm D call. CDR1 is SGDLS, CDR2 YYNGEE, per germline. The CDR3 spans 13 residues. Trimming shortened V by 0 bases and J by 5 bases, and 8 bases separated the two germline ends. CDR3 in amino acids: CASSVGNFETQYF. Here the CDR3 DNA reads TGTGCCAGCAGCGTAGGTAATTTTGAGACCCAGTACTTC.

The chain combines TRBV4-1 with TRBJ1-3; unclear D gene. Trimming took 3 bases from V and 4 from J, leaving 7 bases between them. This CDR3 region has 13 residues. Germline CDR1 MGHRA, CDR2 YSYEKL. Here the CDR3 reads CASSQVVGNTIYF. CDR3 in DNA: TGCGCCAGCAGCCAGGTAGTCGGAAACACCATATATTTT.

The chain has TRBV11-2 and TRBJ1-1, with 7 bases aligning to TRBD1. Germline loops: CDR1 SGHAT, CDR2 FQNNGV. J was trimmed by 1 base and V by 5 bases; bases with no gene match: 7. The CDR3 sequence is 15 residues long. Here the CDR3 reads CASSPRQGRNTEAFF. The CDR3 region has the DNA TGTGCCAGCAGCCCCCGACAGGGAAGGAACACTGAAGCTTTCTTT. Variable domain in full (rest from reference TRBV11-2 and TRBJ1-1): EAGVAQSPRYKIIEKRQSVAFWCNPISGHATLYWYQQILGQGPKLLIQFQNNGVVDDSQLPKDRFSAERLKGVDSTLKIQPAKLEDSAVYLCASSPRQGRNTEAFFGQGTRLTVV.

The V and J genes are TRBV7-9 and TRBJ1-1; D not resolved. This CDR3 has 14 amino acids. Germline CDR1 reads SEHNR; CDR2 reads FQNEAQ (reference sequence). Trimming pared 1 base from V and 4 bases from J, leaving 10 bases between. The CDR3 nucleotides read TGTGCCAGCAGCTTAGGTAGTCGGGGCACTGAAGCTTTCTTT. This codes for CASSLGSRGTEAFF.

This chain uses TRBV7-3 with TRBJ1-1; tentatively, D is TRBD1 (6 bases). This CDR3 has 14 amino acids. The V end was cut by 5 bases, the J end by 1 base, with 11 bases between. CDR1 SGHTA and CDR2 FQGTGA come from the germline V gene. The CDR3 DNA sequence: TGTGCCAGCAGCCCGACAGGCAGGAACACTGAAGCTTTCTTT. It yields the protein CASSPTGRNTEAFF.

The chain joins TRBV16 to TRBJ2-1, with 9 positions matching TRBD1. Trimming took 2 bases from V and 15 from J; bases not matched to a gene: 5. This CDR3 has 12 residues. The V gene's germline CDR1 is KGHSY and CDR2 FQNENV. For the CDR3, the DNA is TGTGCCAGCAGCCAACCAAGACAGGGGGGGTTCTTC. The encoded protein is CASSQPRQGGFF.

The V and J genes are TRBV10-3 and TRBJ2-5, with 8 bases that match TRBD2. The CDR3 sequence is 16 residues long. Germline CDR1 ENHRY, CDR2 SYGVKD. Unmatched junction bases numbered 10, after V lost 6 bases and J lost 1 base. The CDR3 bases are TGTGCCATCAGCCGGCCTCCGGGGGGGGGCCAAGAGACCCAGTACTTC. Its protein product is CAISRPPGGGQETQYF.

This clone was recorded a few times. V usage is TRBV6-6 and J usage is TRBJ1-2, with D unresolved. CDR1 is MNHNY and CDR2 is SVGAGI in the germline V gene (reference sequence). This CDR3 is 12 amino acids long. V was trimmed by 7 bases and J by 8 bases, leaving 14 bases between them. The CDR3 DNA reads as TGTGCCAGCACCCTCTGGGGAGGAGGCTACACCTTC. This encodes CASTLWGGGYTF.

The CDR3 bases are TGTGCCAGGACAGACCCCTACGAGCAGTACTTC. Protein: CARTDPYEQYF. The chain joins TRBV5-8 to TRBJ2-7; a possible D gene is TRBD1 (5 bases). This CDR3 spans 11 amino acids. Between the trimmed V and J ends, which lost 8 bases and 2 bases, there was a span of 8 bases. Germline V gene lookup returns CDR1 SGHTS and CDR2 YDEGEE. Full variable domain (outside the CDR3, taken from reference TRBV5-8 and TRBJ2-7): EAGVTQSPTHLIKTRGQQATLRCSPISGHTSVYWYQQALGLGLQFLLWYDEGEERNRGNFPPRFSGRQFPNYSSELNVNALELEDSALYLCARTDPYEQYFGPGTRLTVT.

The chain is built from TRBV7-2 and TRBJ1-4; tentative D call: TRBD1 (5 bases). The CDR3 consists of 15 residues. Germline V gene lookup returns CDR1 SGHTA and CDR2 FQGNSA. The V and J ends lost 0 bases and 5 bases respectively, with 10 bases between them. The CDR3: CASSLAYGGNEKLFF. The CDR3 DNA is TGTGCCAGCAGCTTAGCATATGGGGGGAATGAAAAACTGTTTTTT.

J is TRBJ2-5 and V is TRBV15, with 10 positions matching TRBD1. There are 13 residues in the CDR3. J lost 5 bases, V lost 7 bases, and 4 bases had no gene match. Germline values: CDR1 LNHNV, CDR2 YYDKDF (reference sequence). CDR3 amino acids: CATTDRGLETQYF. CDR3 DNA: TGTGCCACCACCGACAGGGGGCTGGAGACCCAGTACTTC. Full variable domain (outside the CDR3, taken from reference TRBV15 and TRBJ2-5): DAMVIQNPRYQVTQFGKPVTLSCSQTLNHNVMYWYQQKSSQAPKLLFHYYDKDFNNEADTPDNFQSRRPNTSFCFLDIRSPGLGDTAMYLCATTDRGLETQYFGPGTRLLVL.

CDR3 sequence (DNA): TGCAGCGCTGGCGACGGTTACGAGCAGTACTTC. It yields the protein CSAGDGYEQYF. The chain links TRBV29-1 to TRBJ2-7; no clear D gene. The CDR3 sequence is 11 residues long. The germline V and J ends were trimmed by 7 bases and 4 bases, with 11 bases remaining between them. The germline CDR1 and CDR2 sequences are SQVTM and ANQGSEA.

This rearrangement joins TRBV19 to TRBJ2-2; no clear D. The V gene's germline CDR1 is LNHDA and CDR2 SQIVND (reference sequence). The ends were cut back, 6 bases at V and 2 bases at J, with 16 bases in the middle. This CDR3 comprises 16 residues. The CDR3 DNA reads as TGTGCCAGTAGCCACACGTGGCCCTCTAACACCGGGGAGCTGTTTTTT. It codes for CASSHTWPSNTGELFF.

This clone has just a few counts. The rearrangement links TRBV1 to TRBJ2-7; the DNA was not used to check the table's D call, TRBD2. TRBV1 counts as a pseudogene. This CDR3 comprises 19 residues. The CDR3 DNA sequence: TGCACCACTAACCCAACTAGGACTAGCGGGAACTGGAACCTGTACGAGCAGTACTTC. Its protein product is CTTNPTRTSGNWNLYEQYF.

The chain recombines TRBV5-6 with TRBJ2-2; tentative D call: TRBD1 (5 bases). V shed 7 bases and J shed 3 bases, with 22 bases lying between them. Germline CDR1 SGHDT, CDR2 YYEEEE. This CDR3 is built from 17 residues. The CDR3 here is CASDSLGVPSYTGELFF. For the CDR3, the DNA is TGTGCCAGCGATTCTCTAGGGGTCCCATCTTACACCGGGGAGCTGTTTTTT. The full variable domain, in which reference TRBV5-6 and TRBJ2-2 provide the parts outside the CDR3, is DAGVTQSPTHLIKTRGQQVTLRCSPKSGHDTVSWYQQALGQGPQFIFQYYEEEERQRGNFPDRFSGHQFPNYSSELNVNALLLGDSALYLCASDSLGVPSYTGELFFGEGSRLTVL.

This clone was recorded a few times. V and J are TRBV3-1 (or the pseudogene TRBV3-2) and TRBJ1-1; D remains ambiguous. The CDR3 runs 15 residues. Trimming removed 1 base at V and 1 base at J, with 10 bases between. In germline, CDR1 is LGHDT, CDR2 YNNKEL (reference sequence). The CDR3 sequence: CASSQGWAGNTEAFF. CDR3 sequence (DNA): TGTGCCAGCAGCCAAGGATGGGCAGGGAACACTGAAGCTTTCTTT.

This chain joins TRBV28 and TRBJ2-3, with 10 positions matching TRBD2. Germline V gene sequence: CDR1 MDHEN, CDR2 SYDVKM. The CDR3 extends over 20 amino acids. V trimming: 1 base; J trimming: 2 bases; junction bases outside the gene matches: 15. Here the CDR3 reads CASSLSMVGAGLAATDTQYF. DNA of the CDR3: TGTGCCAGCAGTTTATCTATGGTAGGTGCTGGACTAGCGGCCACAGATACGCAGTATTTT. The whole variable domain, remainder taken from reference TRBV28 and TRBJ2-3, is DVKVTQSSRYLVKRTGEKVFLECVQDMDHENMFWYRQDPGLGLRLIYFSYDVKMKEKGDIPEGYSVSREKKERFSLILESASTNQTSMYLCASSLSMVGAGLAATDTQYFGPGTRLTVL.

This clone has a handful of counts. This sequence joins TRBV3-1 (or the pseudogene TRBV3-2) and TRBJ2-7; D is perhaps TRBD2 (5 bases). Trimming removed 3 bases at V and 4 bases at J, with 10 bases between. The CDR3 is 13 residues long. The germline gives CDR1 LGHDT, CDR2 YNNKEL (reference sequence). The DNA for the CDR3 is TGTGCCAGCAGCCAGGTCAGCGGTTACGAGCAGTACTTC. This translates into CASSQVSGYEQYF.

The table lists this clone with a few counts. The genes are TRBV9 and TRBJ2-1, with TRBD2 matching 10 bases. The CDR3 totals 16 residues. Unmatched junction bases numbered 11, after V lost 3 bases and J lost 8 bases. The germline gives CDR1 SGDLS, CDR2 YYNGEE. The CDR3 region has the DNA TGTGCCAGCAGCGCCCCAACAGAGCGGGGGGGCGATGAGCAGTTCTTC. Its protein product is CASSAPTERGGDEQFF. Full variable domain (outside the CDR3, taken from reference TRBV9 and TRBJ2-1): DSGVTQTPKHLITATGQRVTLRCSPRSGDLSVYWYQQSLDQGLQFLIQYYNGEERAKGNILERFSAQQFPDLHSELNLSSLELGDSALYFCASSAPTERGGDEQFFGPGTRLTVL.

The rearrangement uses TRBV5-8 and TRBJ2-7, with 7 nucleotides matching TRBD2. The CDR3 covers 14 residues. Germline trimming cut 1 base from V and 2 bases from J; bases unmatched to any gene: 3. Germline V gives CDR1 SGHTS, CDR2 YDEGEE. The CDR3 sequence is CASSLRTRPYEQYF. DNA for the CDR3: TGTGCCAGCAGCTTGAGGACTAGACCCTACGAGCAGTACTTC. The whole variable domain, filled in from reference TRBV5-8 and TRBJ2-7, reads EAGVTQSPTHLIKTRGQQATLRCSPISGHTSVYWYQQALGLGLQFLLWYDEGEERNRGNFPPRFSGRQFPNYSSELNVNALELEDSALYLCASSLRTRPYEQYFGPGTRLTVT.

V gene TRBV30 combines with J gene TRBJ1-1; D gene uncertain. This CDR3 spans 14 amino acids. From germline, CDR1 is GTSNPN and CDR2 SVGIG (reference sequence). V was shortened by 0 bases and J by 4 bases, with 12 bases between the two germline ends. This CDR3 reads CAWSVLLRGTEAFF. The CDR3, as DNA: TGTGCCTGGAGTGTACTCCTCCGGGGCACTGAAGCTTTCTTT.

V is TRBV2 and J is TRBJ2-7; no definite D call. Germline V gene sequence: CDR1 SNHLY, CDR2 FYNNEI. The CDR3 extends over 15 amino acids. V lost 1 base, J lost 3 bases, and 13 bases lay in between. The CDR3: CASSEGLTANYEQYF. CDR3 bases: TGTGCCAGCAGTGAAGGGCTTACAGCAAACTACGAGCAGTACTTC.